This T cell receptor (beta chain) was captured in a study of blood T cell repertoires in COVID-19. Turning to the study itself: PBMCs, B-cell-depleted T cells, or T cells provided the cDNA or gDNA that made up the material.

Germline trimming cut 3 bases from V and 7 bases from J; bases unmatched to any gene: 12. CDR3 length equals 17 residues. CDR1 SGHKS and CDR2 YYEKEE come from the germline V gene (reference sequence). Assay: immunoSEQ multiplex PCR; the TCRdb copy retains only in-frame clones and omits some. The sample yields around 130,000 clones, 85% to 90% seen once. What was sequenced was peripheral blood. The gene calls are TRBV5-5 and TRBJ2-1, with 11 bases identical to TRBD2. This clonotype originated in a man aged 70 or older with active or convalescent COVID-19. CDR3 residues: CASSSTGGTSGNNEQFF. For the CDR3, the DNA is TGTGCCAGCAGCTCCACGGGTGGGACTAGCGGAAATAATGAGCAGTTCTTC.